This T cell receptor beta chain was documented in a study of T cells in localized non-small cell lung cancer. The V gene lost 2 bases and the J gene lost 3 bases, with 7 bases spanning the gap. The CDR3 is 14 residues long. Germline-derived CDR1 and CDR2 are LGHNA and YNFKEQ. Sequencing used immunoSEQ multiplex PCR; TCRdb keeps in-frame clones, though not all of them. The sample includes approximately 29,000 clones, more than 65% seen only once; the top ten take 5.3%. The V call is TRBV4-2, the J call TRBJ2-2; no clear D. The clonotype comes from a man aged 40 to 75 with stage III lung adenocarcinoma. This specimen was peripheral blood mononuclear cells, taken before any cancer treatment. CDR3 DNA: TGTGCCAGCAGCCAATCAGGATACACCGGGGAGCTGTTTTTT. Its protein product is CASSQSGYTGELFF.